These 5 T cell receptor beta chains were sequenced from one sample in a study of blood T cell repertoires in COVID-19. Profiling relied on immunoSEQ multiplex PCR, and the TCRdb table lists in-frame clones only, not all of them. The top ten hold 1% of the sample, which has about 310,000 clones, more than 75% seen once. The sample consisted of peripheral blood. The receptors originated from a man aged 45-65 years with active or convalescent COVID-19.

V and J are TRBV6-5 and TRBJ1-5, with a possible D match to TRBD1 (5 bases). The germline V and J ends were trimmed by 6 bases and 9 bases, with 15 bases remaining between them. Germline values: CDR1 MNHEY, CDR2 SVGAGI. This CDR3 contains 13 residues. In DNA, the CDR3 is TGTGCCAGCAGGTCAAGGGGAAATTCGCCCCAGCATTTT. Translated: CASRSRGNSPQHF.

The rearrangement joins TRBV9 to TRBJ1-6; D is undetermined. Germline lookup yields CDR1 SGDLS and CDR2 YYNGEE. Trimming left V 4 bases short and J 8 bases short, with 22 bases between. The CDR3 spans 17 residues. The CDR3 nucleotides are TGTGCCAGCAGCTCCCCCGAGGGTGGCCAAGGCGATTCACCCCTCCACTTT. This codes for CASSSPEGGQGDSPLHF.

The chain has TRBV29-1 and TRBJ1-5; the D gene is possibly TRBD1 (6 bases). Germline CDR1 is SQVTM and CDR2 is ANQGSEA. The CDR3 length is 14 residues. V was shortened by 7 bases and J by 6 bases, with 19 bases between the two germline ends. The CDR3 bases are TGCAGCGCCACCCACAAGGACAGAACTCAGCCCCAGCATTTT. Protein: CSATHKDRTQPQHF. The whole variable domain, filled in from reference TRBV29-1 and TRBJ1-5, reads SAVISQKPSRDICQRGTSLTIQCQVDSQVTMMFWYRQQPGQSLTLIATANQGSEATYESGFVIDKFPISRPNLTFSTLTVSNMSPEDSSIYLCSATHKDRTQPQHFGDGTRLSIL.

This chain's CDR3 is CASSPFGREVGTEAFF. The CDR3 DNA sequence: TGTGCCAGCTCACCGTTTGGCAGGGAAGTTGGAACTGAAGCTTTCTTT. This chain links TRBV18 with TRBJ1-1, with D perhaps matching TRBD1 (5 bases). Deletions cut 3 bases from V and 5 bases from J, with 19 bases between. There are 16 residues in the CDR3. The germline V gene has CDR1 KGHSH and CDR2 LQKENI.

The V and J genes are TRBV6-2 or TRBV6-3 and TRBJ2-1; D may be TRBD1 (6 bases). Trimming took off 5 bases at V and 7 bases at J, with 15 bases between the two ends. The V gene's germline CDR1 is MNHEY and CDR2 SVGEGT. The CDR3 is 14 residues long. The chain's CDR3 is CASSAQQGENEQFF. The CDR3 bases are TGTGCCAGCAGTGCGCAACAGGGAGAGAATGAGCAGTTCTTC.